This TCR beta chain was obtained from a study of metastatic and nonmetastatic thyroid tumors. Study-level background: For malignant and benign thyroid patients, tumor or nodule tissue and blood were the sources whose repertoires were compared. Notes on the study in general: Relative to benign nodules, malignant thyroid tumors were reportedly characterized by significantly elevated TCR beta diversity in blood and tumor.

This clone was counted many times. Its antigen remains unidentified. In the authors' methods: Clinicopathological groups differed in CDR3, with these differences serving to build a distant-metastasis classifier for papillary thyroid cancer. Using MiXCR, TCRdb reanalyzed the PCR reads. Here the V and J calls rest on TCRdb's processing, not on the authors' analysis. This sample has almost 85,000 clones, with around 12% found just once. Each patient went into thyroid surgery without having received any treatment. CDR1 is SGHTA and CDR2 is FQGTGA in the germline V gene. The CDR3 runs 19 residues. Trimming at V came to 4 bases and at J to 2 bases, leaving 13 bases not matched to a gene.

The chain has TRBV7-3 and TRBJ2-3; 12 bases align to TRBD2. This sequence was found in a female donor with papillary thyroid cancer or a benign thyroid nodule (not recorded which). Some clones in this sample may be carry-over from other donors' samples. The specimen was tumor tissue. CDR3 loop: CASSYNKGLAGRTTDTQYF. In DNA, the CDR3 is TGTGCCAGCAGCTATAACAAAGGACTAGCGGGGCGCACCACAGATACGCAGTATTTT.